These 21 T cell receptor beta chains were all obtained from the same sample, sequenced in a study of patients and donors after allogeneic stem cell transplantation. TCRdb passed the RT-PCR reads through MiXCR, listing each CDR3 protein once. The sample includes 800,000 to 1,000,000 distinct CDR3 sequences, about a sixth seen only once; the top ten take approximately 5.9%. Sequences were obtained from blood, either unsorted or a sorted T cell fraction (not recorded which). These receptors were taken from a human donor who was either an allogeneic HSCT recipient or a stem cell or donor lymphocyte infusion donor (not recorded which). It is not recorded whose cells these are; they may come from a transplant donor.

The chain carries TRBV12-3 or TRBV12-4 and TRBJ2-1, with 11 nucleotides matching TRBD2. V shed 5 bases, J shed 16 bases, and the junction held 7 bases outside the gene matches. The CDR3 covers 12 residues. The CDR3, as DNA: TGTGCCAGCAGTCTCGGACTAGCGGGTATATTCTTC. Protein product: CASSLGLAGIFF.

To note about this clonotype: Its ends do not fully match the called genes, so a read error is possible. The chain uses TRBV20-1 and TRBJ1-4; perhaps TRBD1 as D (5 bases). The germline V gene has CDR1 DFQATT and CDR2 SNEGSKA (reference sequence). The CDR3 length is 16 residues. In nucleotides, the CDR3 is TGCAGTGCTAGAGATCGCAGGGTTACAACTAATGAAAATCTGTTTTTT. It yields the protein CSARDRRVTTNENLFF.

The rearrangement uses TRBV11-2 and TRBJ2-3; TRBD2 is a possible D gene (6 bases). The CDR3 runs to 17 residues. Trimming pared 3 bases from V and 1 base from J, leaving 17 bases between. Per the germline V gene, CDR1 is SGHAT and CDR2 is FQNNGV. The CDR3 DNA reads TGTGCCAGCAGCTTCAGTGTATGGTGGGGGGGCACAGATACGCAGTATTTT. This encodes CASSFSVWWGGTDTQYF.

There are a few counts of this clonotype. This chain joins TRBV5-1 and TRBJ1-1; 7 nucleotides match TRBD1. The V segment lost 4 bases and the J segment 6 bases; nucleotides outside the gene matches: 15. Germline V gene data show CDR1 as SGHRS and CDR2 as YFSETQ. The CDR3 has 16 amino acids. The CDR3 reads CASSPPRQGNIAEAFF. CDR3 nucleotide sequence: TGCGCCAGCAGCCCCCCCCGACAGGGAAATATTGCTGAAGCTTTCTTT.

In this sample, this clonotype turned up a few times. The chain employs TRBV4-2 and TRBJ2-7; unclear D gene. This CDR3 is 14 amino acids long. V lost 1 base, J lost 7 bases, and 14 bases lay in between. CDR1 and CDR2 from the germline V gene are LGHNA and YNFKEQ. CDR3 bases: TGTGCCAGCAGCCAAGGTCGTAGCAACTGGGAGCAGTACTTC. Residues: CASSQGRSNWEQYF.

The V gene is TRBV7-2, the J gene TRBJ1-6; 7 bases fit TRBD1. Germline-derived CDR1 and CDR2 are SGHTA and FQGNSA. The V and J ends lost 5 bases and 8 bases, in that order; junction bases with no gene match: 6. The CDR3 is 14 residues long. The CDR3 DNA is TGTGCCAGCAGCCAAGACAGGGCCTATTCACCCCTCCACTTT. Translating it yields CASSQDRAYSPLHF.

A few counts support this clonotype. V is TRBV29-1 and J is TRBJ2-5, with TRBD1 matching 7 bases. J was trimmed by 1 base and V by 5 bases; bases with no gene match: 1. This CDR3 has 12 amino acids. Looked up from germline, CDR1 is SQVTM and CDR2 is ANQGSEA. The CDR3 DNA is TGCAGCGTTTGGGACAGCCAAGAGACCCAGTACTTC. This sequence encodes CSVWDSQETQYF.

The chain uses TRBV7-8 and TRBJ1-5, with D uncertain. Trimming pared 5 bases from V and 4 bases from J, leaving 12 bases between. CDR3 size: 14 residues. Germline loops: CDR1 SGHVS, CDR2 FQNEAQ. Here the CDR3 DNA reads TGTGCCAGCAGCGCTCCCGGGCGTAATCAGCCCCAGCATTTT. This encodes CASSAPGRNQPQHF.

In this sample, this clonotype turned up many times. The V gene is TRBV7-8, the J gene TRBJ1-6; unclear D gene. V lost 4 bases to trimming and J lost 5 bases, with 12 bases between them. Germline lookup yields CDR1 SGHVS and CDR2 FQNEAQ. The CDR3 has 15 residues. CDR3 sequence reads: CASSSYPINNSPLHF. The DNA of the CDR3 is TGTGCCAGCAGCTCCTATCCGATAAATAATTCACCCCTCCACTTT.

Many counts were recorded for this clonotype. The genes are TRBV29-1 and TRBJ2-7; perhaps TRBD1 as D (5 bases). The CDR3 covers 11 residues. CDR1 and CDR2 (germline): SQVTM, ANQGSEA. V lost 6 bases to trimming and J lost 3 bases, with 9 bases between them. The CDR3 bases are TGCAGCGTCCGACAGAGCTACGAGCAGTACTTC. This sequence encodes CSVRQSYEQYF.

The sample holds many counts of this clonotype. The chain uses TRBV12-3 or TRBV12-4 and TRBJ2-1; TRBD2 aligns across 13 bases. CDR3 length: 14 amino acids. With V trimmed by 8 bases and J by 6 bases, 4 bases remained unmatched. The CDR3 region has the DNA TGTGCCAGCGCACTAGCGGGGGGGAGCAATGAGCAGTTCTTC. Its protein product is CASALAGGSNEQFF.

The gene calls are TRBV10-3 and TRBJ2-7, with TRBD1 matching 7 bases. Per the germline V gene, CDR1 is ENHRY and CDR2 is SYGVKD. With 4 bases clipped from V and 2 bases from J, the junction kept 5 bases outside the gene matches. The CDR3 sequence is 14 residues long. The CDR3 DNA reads TGTGCCATCAGTGGGGGACAGTTCCCCTACGAGCAGTACTTC. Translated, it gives CAISGGQFPYEQYF.

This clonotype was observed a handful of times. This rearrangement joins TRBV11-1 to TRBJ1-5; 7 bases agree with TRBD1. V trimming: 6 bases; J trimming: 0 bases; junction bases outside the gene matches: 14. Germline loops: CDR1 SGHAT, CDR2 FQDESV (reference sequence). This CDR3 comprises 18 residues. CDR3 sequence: CASSKYGGTDYSNQPQHF. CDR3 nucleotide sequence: TGTGCCAGCAGTAAATACGGAGGGACAGACTATAGCAATCAGCCCCAGCATTTT.

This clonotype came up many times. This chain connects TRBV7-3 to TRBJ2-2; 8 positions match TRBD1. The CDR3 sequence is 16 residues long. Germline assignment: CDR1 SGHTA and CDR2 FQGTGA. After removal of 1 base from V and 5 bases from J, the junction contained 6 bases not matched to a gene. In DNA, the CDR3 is TGTGCCAGCAGCTTAAAGGCGGACAGGGAAACCGGGGAGCTGTTTTTT. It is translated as CASSLKADRETGELFF.

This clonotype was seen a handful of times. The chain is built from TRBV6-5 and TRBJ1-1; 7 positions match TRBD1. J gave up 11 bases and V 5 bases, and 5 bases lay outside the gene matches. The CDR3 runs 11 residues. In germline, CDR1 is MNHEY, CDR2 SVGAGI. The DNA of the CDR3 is TGTGCCAGCAGTAAGGGACAGAGGGCTTTCTTT. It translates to CASSKGQRAFF.

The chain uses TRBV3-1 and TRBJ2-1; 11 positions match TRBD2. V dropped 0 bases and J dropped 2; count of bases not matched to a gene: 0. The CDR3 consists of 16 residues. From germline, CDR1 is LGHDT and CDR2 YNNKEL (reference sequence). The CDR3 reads CASSQETSGAYNEQFF. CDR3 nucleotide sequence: TGTGCCAGCAGCCAAGAGACTAGCGGGGCCTACAATGAGCAGTTCTTC.

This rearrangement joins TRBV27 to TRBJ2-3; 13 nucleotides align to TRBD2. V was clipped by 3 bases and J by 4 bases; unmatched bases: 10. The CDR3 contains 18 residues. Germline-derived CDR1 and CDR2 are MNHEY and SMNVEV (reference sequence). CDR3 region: CASSFRRTSGSRSDTQYF. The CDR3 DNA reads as TGTGCCAGCAGTTTCCGCCGGACTAGCGGGAGTAGGTCAGATACGCAGTATTTT.

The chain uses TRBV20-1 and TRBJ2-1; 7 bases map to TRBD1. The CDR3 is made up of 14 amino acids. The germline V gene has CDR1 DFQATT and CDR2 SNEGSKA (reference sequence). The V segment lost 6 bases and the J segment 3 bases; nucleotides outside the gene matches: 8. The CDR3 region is CSAPGQVHYNEQFF. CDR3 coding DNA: TGCAGTGCACCCGGACAGGTCCACTACAATGAGCAGTTCTTC.

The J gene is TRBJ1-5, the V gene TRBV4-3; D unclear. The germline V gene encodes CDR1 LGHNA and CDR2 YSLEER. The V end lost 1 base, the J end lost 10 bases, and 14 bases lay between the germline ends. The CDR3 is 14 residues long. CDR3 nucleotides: TGCGCCAGCAGCCAAGGGGAGGGAATCCCCCCCCAGCATTTT. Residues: CASSQGEGIPPQHF.

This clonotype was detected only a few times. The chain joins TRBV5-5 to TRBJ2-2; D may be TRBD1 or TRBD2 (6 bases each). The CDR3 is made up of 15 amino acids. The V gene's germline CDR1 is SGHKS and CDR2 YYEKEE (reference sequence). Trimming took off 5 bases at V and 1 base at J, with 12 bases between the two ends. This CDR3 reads CASSSGAQNTGELFF. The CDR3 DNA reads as TGTGCCAGCAGTTCGGGGGCCCAGAACACCGGGGAGCTGTTTTTT.

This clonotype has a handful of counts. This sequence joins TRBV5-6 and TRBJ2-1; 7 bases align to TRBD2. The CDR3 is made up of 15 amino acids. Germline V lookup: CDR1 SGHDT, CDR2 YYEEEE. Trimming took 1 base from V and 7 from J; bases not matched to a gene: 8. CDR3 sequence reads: CASSLLGEGSNEQFF. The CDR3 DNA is TGTGCCAGCAGCTTGCTGGGGGAGGGCAGTAATGAGCAGTTCTTC.